This T cell receptor (beta chain) comes out of a study of identical twins. This clonotype was detected a few times. The V gene's germline CDR1 is DFQATT and CDR2 SNEGSKA (reference sequence). This CDR3 comprises 11 residues. V lost 1 base and J 4 bases, leaving 4 bases between the germline ends. TCRdb re-called the 5' RACE reads with MiXCR, one entry per CDR3 protein. In the table there are 450,000 or so distinct CDR3 sequences, approximately 24% of which are singletons. These data are also associated with another study on T cells expressing NK-cell markers. In that study: Eight donors were sequenced, seven testing HCMV-seropositive and one testing seronegative.

The rearrangement links TRBV20-1 to TRBJ1-2; D is undetermined. Sequenced sample: CD4+ T cells sorted from blood. The clonotype was recovered from a woman younger than 30 in good health. CDR3 sequence: CSARGSYGYTF. CDR3 in DNA: TGCAGTGCTAGAGGGAGCTATGGCTACACCTTC.